A single sample gave rise to the 10 T cell receptor beta chains below, sequenced in a study of cytomegalovirus exposure and HLA in healthy donors. The method was immunoSEQ multiplex PCR; TCRdb's version includes in-frame clones alone and lacks a portion of them. The sample lists about 340,000 clones; roughly 90% were seen once. Sequencing was carried out using PBMCs. The receptors stem from a woman in her late teens or twenties in good health and CMV-seronegative.

This chain joins TRBV2 and TRBJ2-1; 8 bases match TRBD2. Germline V gene sequence: CDR1 SNHLY, CDR2 FYNNEI. V was pared by 6 bases and J by 9 bases, with 13 bases of the junction left unmatched. The CDR3 extends over 15 amino acids. The CDR3 sequence is CASSPGTSFFTEQFF. CDR3 sequence (DNA): TGTGCCAGCAGCCCCGGGACTAGTTTCTTTACTGAGCAGTTCTTC.

The chain recombines TRBV4-1 with TRBJ2-5; D call uncertain. The germline V gene encodes CDR1 MGHRA and CDR2 YSYEKL. V was clipped by 1 base and J by 1 base, with 7 bases between them. The CDR3 runs 14 residues. CDR3 in amino acids: CASSQGSGQETQYF. The CDR3 coding sequence is TGCGCCAGCAGCCAAGGATCCGGCCAAGAGACCCAGTACTTC.

As to this clone: Other nucleotide sequences from this sample produce the same CDR3. The J gene is TRBJ2-7, the V gene TRBV7-2; D gene ambiguous. The CDR3 spans 13 residues. V lost 5 bases to trimming and J lost 1 base, with 9 bases between them. CDR1 is SGHTA, CDR2 FQGNSA, per germline. The CDR3: CASSPPGSYEQYF. DNA for the CDR3: TGTGCCAGCAGCCCTCCCGGTTCCTACGAGCAGTACTTC.

The chain recombines TRBV19 with TRBJ2-7; D is perhaps TRBD1 (5 bases). Germline V gives CDR1 LNHDA, CDR2 SQIVND (reference sequence). This CDR3 has 13 amino acids. Between the trimmed V and J ends, which lost 6 bases and 4 bases, there was a span of 13 bases. Written as DNA, the CDR3 is TGTGCCAGTAGCCTGACAGCTACTTACGAGCAGTACTTC. The encoded protein is CASSLTATYEQYF.

This chain links TRBV18 with TRBJ1-5; 7 nucleotides match TRBD1. The CDR3 is made up of 15 amino acids. V dropped 2 bases and J dropped 3; count of bases not matched to a gene: 4. Germline V gene sequence: CDR1 KGHSH, CDR2 LQKENI. Written as DNA, the CDR3 is TGTGCCAGCTCACCAAGGGGGCAGCACAATCAGCCCCAGCATTTT. Translated, it gives CASSPRGQHNQPQHF.

The genes are TRBV27 and TRBJ2-7; 9 positions match TRBD1. Germline loops: CDR1 MNHEY, CDR2 SMNVEV (reference sequence). The CDR3 contains 18 residues. The V and J ends lost 0 bases and 4 bases, in that order; junction bases with no gene match: 13. Here the CDR3 reads CASSLSIGSGTGRYEQYF. The CDR3 nucleotides are TGTGCCAGCAGTTTATCGATTGGGTCTGGGACAGGGAGGTACGAGCAGTACTTC.

The gene calls are TRBV28 and TRBJ1-5; no definite D call. V shed 3 bases and J shed 9 bases, with 15 bases lying between them. Germline loops: CDR1 MDHEN, CDR2 SYDVKM. CDR3 length: 14 residues. The CDR3 sequence is CASSFSGGTGPQHF. As DNA, the CDR3 is TGTGCCAGCAGTTTTAGTGGAGGAACGGGGCCCCAGCATTTT.

A few counts support this clone. The rearrangement joins TRBV25-1 to TRBJ1-1; D call uncertain. CDR3 length: 14 residues. Trimming stripped 3 bases from V and 1 base from J, with 9 bases between. Germline values: CDR1 MGHDK, CDR2 SYGVNS. This chain's CDR3 is CASSEARRNTEAFF. CDR3 nucleotides: TGTGCCAGCAGTGAGGCCAGAAGGAACACTGAAGCTTTCTTT.

The chain is built from TRBV28 and TRBJ2-7, with D tentatively TRBD1 (6 bases). Germline V gene lookup returns CDR1 MDHEN and CDR2 SYDVKM. Trimming pared 9 bases from V and 4 bases from J, leaving 19 bases between. The CDR3 runs 14 residues. The CDR3 DNA reads TGTGCCAGTACCGAGGGAACAGGGCCTTACGAGCAGTACTTC. It encodes CASTEGTGPYEQYF.

The V call is TRBV6-5, the J call TRBJ2-3; D is ambiguous. The CDR3 is made up of 15 amino acids. V lost 2 bases and J lost 0, with 9 bases in between. The V gene's germline CDR1 is MNHEY and CDR2 SVGAGI. CDR3 coding DNA: TGTGCCAGCAGTTACACTACCACCAGCACAGATACGCAGTATTTT. Its translation is CASSYTTTSTDTQYF.